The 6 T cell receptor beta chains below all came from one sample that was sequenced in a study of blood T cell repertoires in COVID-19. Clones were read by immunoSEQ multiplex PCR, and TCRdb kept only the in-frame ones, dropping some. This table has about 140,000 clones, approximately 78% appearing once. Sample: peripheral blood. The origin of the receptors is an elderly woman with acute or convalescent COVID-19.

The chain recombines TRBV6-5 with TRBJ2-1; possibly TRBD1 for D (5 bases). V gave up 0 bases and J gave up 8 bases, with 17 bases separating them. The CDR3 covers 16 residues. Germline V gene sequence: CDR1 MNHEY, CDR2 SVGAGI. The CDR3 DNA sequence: TGTGCCAGCAGTTACTCGACGGCAGGGCTCCCTCATGAGCAGTTCTTC. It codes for CASSYSTAGLPHEQFF.

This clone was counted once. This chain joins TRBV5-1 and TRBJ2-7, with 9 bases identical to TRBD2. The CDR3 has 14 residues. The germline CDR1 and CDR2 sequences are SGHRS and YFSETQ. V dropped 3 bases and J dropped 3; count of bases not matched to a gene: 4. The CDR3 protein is CASSYSGRNYEQYF. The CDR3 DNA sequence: TGCGCCAGCAGCTATAGCGGGAGAAACTACGAGCAGTACTTC.

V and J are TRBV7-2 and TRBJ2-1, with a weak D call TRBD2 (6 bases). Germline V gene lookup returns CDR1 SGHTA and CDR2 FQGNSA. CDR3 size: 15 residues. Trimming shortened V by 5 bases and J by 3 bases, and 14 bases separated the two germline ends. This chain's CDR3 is CASSAGLVGYNEQFF. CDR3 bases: TGTGCCAGCAGCGCGGGATTGGTGGGCTACAATGAGCAGTTCTTC.

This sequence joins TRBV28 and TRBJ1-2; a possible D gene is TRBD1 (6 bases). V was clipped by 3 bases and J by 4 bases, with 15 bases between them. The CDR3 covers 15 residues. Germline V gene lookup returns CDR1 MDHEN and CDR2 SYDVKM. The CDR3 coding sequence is TGTGCCAGCAGTTTCTCCCAGGGGCTGTTCTATGGCTACACCTTC. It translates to CASSFSQGLFYGYTF.

In nucleotides, the CDR3 is TGCAGCGGCCAAGTGGGAGGGGGGAATGAGCAGTTCTTC. Translating gives CSGQVGGGNEQFF. The chain uses TRBV29-1 and TRBJ2-1; TRBD2 is a possible D gene (7 bases). The V gene's germline CDR1 is SQVTM and CDR2 ANQGSEA. This CDR3 has 13 residues. Trimming shortened V by 7 bases and J by 7 bases, and 17 bases separated the two germline ends.

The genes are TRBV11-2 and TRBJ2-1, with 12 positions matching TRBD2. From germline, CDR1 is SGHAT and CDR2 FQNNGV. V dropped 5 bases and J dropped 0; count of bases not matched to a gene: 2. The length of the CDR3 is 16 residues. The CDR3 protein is CASSGLAGSSYNEQFF. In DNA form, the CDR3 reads TGTGCCAGCAGCGGACTAGCGGGGAGCTCCTACAATGAGCAGTTCTTC.